A selection of T cell receptor beta chains follows, all from one sample in a study of control samples from healthy donors and cancer patients. Clones were read by immunoSEQ multiplex PCR, and TCRdb kept only the in-frame ones, dropping some. The table has fewer than 250,000 clones, about 90% seen once. The sample consisted of blood. The receptor set was obtained from a young man in good health. The CDR3 runs from the conserved cysteine through the conserved F or W. The D gene is left open where the match is weak. The size of a clone is reported for some rows only, either as once, few or many, or as a class for expanded clones.

TRBJ2-3 | TRBD2 | NA | TRBV7-9 | 16 | CASGAGTSGGADTQYF | TGTGCCAGCGGAGCTGGGACTAGCGGGGGGGCAGATACGCAGTATTTT
TRBJ1-6 | NA | NA | TRBV27 | 16 | CASSGFGSSYNSPLHF | TGTGCCAGCAGTGGGTTCGGTAGCTCCTATAATTCACCCCTCCACTTT
TRBJ2-3 | TRBD2 | NA | TRBV7-9 | 18 | CASSLVQRGGYFADTQYF | TGTGCCAGCAGCTTAGTCCAGCGGGGGGGCTACTTCGCGGATACGCAGTATTTT
TRBJ1-3 | TRBD1 | NA | TRBV2 | 14 | CASSAQGAGNTIYF | TGTGCCAGCAGTGCCCAGGGGGCTGGAAACACCATATATTTT
TRBJ1-5 | NA | NA | TRBV27 | 13 | CASSSRREQPQHF | TGTGCCAGCAGTTCGAGGAGGGAACAGCCCCAGCATTTT
TRBJ2-7 | NA | NA | TRBV27 | 16 | CASSFKGPPGTYEQYF | TGTGCCAGCAGTTTTAAAGGTCCCCCAGGGACGTACGAGCAGTACTTC
TRBJ2-1 | TRBD2 | NA | TRBV19 | 17 | CASSSNGGRGGPGEQFF | TGTGCCAGTAGTTCCAATGGCGGGCGGGGGGGCCCCGGTGAGCAGTTCTTC
TRBJ2-3 | NA | NA | TRBV2 | 14 | CASRGQLSTDTQYF | TGTGCCAGCAGAGGACAGCTAAGCACAGATACGCAGTATTTT
TRBJ1-2 | TRBD1 | NA | TRBV11-1 | 16 | CASSLEGVWTGSQRYF | TGTGCCAGCAGCTTAGAAGGTGTCTGGACAGGGAGTCAGCGGTACTTC
TRBJ1-2 | NA | NA | TRBV5-1 | 13 | CASSFSENYGYTF | TGCGCCAGCAGCTTCTCCGAAAACTATGGCTACACCTTC
TRBJ1-3 | NA | NA | TRBV3-1/TRBV3-2 | 13 | CASSQDRGNTIYF | TGTGCCAGCAGCCAAGATCGGGGAAACACCATATATTTT
TRBJ2-2 | NA | NA | TRBV24-1 | 14 | CATSDYRTPGELFF | TGTGCCACCAGTGATTACCGGACTCCCGGGGAGCTGTTTTTT
TRBJ1-6 | NA | few | TRBV3-1/TRBV3-2 | 18 | CASSQELTGVPNNSPLHF | TGTGCCAGCAGCCAAGAGTTGACAGGCGTCCCTAATAATTCACCCCTCCACTTT
TRBJ2-1 | NA | NA | TRBV28 | 16 | CASSHNSWGVVDEQFF | TGTGCCAGCAGTCATAATTCATGGGGGGTTGTAGATGAGCAGTTCTTC
TRBJ1-1 | NA | NA | TRBV6-5 | 13 | CASRGSERAEAFF | TGTGCCAGCCGAGGGTCCGAGCGCGCTGAAGCTTTCTTT
TRBJ2-1 | NA | NA | TRBV2 | 16 | CASSDNLWYSYNEQFF | TGTGCCAGCAGTGACAATTTGTGGTACTCCTACAATGAGCAGTTCTTC
TRBJ2-4 | TRBD2 | NA | TRBV30 | 14 | CAWRPPGRVGIQYF | TGTGCCTGGAGGCCCCCAGGGAGGGTGGGCATTCAGTACTTC
TRBJ1-1 | NA | NA | TRBV11-2 | 14 | CASSIRQANTEAFF | TGTGCCAGCAGCATAAGACAGGCGAACACTGAAGCTTTCTTT
TRBJ2-1 | NA | NA | TRBV19 | 14 | CASSMGGRANEQFF | TGTGCCAGTAGTATGGGGGGGCGGGCCAATGAGCAGTTCTTC
TRBJ1-6 | NA | NA | TRBV2 | 12 | CARGTHNSPLHF | TGTGCCAGAGGGACCCATAATTCACCCCTCCACTTT
TRBJ2-3 | TRBD1 | NA | TRBV7-9 | 16 | CASSLEGQGARDTQYF | TGTGCCAGCAGCTTAGAGGGACAGGGGGCCAGAGATACGCAGTATTTT
TRBJ2-7 | TRBD2 | few | TRBV4-2 | 15 | CASSQLAGVNYEQYF | TGTGCCAGCAGCCAACTAGCGGGGGTAAACTACGAGCAGTACTTC
TRBJ2-3 | NA | NA | TRBV27 | 15 | CASSFSGLGTDTQYF | TGTGCCAGCAGTTTCTCGGGACTCGGCACAGATACGCAGTATTTT
TRBJ1-1 | NA | NA | TRBV5-1 | 17 | CASSRGQGGVVGTEAFF | TGCGCCAGCAGCCGTGGTCAAGGAGGGGTCGTCGGTACTGAAGCTTTCTTT
TRBJ1-1 | TRBD1 | NA | TRBV27 | 14 | CASNPGQGYTEAFF | TGTGCCAGCAACCCAGGACAGGGGTACACTGAAGCTTTCTTT
TRBJ1-4 | TRBD1 | few | TRBV15 | 14 | CATSRGQGSEKLFF | TGTGCCACCAGCAGAGGACAGGGTAGTGAAAAACTGTTTTTT
TRBJ2-1 | TRBD2 | NA | TRBV2 | 14 | CATRAGGPRNEQFF | TGTGCCACCAGAGCGGGGGGGCCACGCAATGAGCAGTTCTTC
TRBJ2-1 | NA | NA | TRBV4-1 | 17 | CASSQDRSLSSYNEQFF | TGCGCCAGCAGCCAAGATCGTTCTCTAAGCTCCTACAATGAGCAGTTCTTC
TRBJ2-3 | NA | NA | TRBV12-3/TRBV12-4 | 13 | CASNIYPTDTQYF | TGTGCCAGCAACATTTACCCCACAGATACGCAGTATTTT
TRBJ1-5 | NA | NA | TRBV30 | 16 | CAWSSTSSVRNQPQHF | TGTGCCTGGAGTTCTACCTCCTCTGTCCGCAATCAGCCCCAGCATTTT
TRBJ1-1 | NA | NA | TRBV12-3/TRBV12-4 | 13 | CASLGALTTEAFF | TGTGCCAGTTTGGGGGCATTAACCACTGAAGCTTTCTTT
TRBJ1-2 | NA | NA | TRBV20-1 | 13 | CSASAGALYGYTF | TGCAGTGCTAGTGCGGGGGCACTCTATGGCTACACCTTC
TRBJ2-3 | TRBD2 | NA | TRBV3-1/TRBV3-2 | 16 | CASSHRTRGKLHTQYF | TGTGCCAGCAGCCACCGGACTAGAGGTAAACTTCATACGCAGTATTTT
TRBJ2-5 | NA | NA | TRBV2 | 15 | CASKRVGELQETQYF | TGTGCCAGCAAACGCGTCGGGGAGCTCCAAGAGACCCAGTACTTC
TRBJ1-3 | NA | NA | TRBV28 | 15 | CASSSGDQGGNTIYF | TGTGCCAGCAGTTCTGGGGACCAAGGAGGAAACACCATATATTTT
TRBJ2-1 | TRBD2 | NA | TRBV11-1 | 16 | CASSRRLAGGLNEQFF | TGTGCCAGCAGCCGTCGACTAGCGGGGGGCCTTAATGAGCAGTTCTTC
TRBJ1-1 | TRBD1 | NA | TRBV15 | 13 | CATSRPDRAEAFF | TGTGCCACCAGCAGACCGGACAGGGCGGAGGCTTTCTTT
TRBJ2-7 | NA | NA | TRBV19 | 14 | CASSIGQRRYEQYF | TGTGCCAGTAGTATCGGACAGCGTAGGTACGAGCAGTACTTC
TRBJ2-3 | NA | NA | TRBV5-1 | 12 | CASRGSTDTQYF | TGCGCCAGCAGGGGATCCACAGATACGCAGTATTTT
TRBJ1-1 | NA | NA | TRBV6-1 | 16 | CASSEGVEAWVTEAFF | TGTGCCAGCAGTGAAGGCGTTGAGGCCTGGGTCACTGAAGCTTTCTTT
TRBJ2-7 | TRBD1 | NA | TRBV9 | 14 | CASSEGTVSDEQYF | TGTGCCAGCAGCGAAGGGACAGTTTCGGACGAGCAGTACTTC
TRBJ1-5 | NA | few | TRBV19 | 12 | CASSRGNQPQHF | TGTGCCAGTAGTCGGGGTAATCAGCCCCAGCATTTT
TRBJ1-6 | NA | few | TRBV6-4 | 14 | CASSDFSGNSPLHF | TGTGCCAGCAGTGACTTTTCGGGCAATTCACCCCTCCACTTT
TRBJ1-1 | TRBD1 | NA | TRBV5-1 | 17 | CASSPSVVGQSPAGAFF | TGCGCCAGCAGCCCATCGGTAGTGGGACAGTCGCCAGCGGGAGCTTTCTTT
TRBJ2-1 | NA | NA | TRBV27 | 13 | CASSLTGRNEQFF | TGTGCCAGCAGTTTAACGGGGCGTAATGAGCAGTTCTTC
TRBJ1-2 | NA | NA | TRBV12-2 | 17 | CASRRGRDKGASYRYTF | TGTGCAAGTCGCCGAGGACGGGACAAGGGGGCTTCCTATCGCTACACCTTC
TRBJ2-1 | TRBD2 | NA | TRBV6-1 | 16 | CASSERSGTRNNEQFF | TGTGCCAGCAGTGAACGGTCCGGGACTAGAAACAATGAGCAGTTCTTC
TRBJ2-7 | TRBD1 | NA | TRBV10-3 | 14 | CAISGTGASYEQYF | TGTGCCATCAGCGGGACAGGGGCCTCCTACGAGCAGTACTTC
TRBJ1-6 | TRBD1 | once | TRBV5-1 | 15 | CASSLAGTVDSPLHF | TGCGCCAGCAGCTTGGCGGGGACAGTCGATTCACCCCTCCACTTT
TRBJ2-7 | TRBD1 | NA | TRBV6-5 | 13 | CASRNGQGSEQYF | TGTGCCAGCAGGAATGGACAGGGGAGCGAGCAGTACTTC